This TCR beta chain derives from a study of T cells in women clearing cervical HPV infection. Study in general: No precancer developed; the control's incident HPV16 infection cleared within 12 months. Study-wide points: It is unknown whether associations predate infection; no effector/memory or HPV-specific sorting. Controls had more TRBV6-7 (around 0.15%) than cases (0.11%).

Regarding this clone: What it recognizes is unknown. Read coverage stops 3 residues before the CDR3 terminus; the germline J gene supplies the remainder.

The germline CDR1 and CDR2 sequences are SGHKS and YYEKEE (reference sequence). The ends lost 7 bases at V and 3 bases at J; junction bases unmatched: 10. This CDR3 spans 15 amino acids. TCR beta CDR3 amplified by multiplex PCR from approximately 1,100 ng genomic DNA. Only in-frame clones appear in the TCRdb table, and some are missing; sequencing was by immunoSEQ multiplex PCR. The sample's table shows about 36,000 clones. This sequence was found in a woman aged 18-70 years with a cervical HPV16 infection that either progressed to CIN3+ or cleared (not recorded which). The chain couples TRBV5-5 to TRBJ1-3; 7 nucleotides match TRBD1. Sequenced: blood buffy coat. Here the CDR3 reads CASGSGQDFGNTIYF. The DNA read from the CDR3 is TGTGCCAGCGGATCCGGACAGGACTTTGGAAACACC.